This TCR beta chain is drawn from a study of vaccination effects on CD4 cells after COVID-19. Study-level information: A median of 72 days separated the second dose and sampling.

Peptide-pool stimulation followed by sequencing identified expanded antigen-specific CD4+ clonotypes in the ViraFEST assay. Subsequent to 10 days of culture, CD4+ T cells were isolated. Participants got two doses of BNT162b2 or mRNA-1273 vaccine. The vaccine recipients had no prior SARS-CoV-2 infection, with negative nucleocapsid antibodies. Wells containing two million PBMC each were cultured with approximately 9.7 IU/ml IL-2 and 8 to 10 ug/ml peptides. Assay used: immunoSEQ multiplex PCR; TCRdb lists only in-frame clones, some missing. The data hold tens of thousands of clones, with around 79% observed a single time. V dropped 5 bases and J dropped 6; count of bases not matched to a gene: 5. This CDR3 comprises 14 residues. Germline V gene data show CDR1 as LNHDA and CDR2 as SQIVND (reference sequence). Regarding this clone: Its specificity is not known.

Study observations and caveats: The study dataset contains few convalescent patients and includes no early post-infection timepoints.

This clonotype was obtained from a human donor who received a COVID-19 vaccine. This material consisted of CD4+ T cells from PBMCs cultured with SARS-CoV-2 spike peptides, taken after COVID-19 vaccination. The chain couples TRBV19 to TRBJ2-2; 8 bases are a match to TRBD1. CDR3 DNA sequence: TGTGCCAGTAGTCCCGGACAGGGCTCCGGGGAGCTGTTTTTT. Protein sequence: CASSPGQGSGELFF.